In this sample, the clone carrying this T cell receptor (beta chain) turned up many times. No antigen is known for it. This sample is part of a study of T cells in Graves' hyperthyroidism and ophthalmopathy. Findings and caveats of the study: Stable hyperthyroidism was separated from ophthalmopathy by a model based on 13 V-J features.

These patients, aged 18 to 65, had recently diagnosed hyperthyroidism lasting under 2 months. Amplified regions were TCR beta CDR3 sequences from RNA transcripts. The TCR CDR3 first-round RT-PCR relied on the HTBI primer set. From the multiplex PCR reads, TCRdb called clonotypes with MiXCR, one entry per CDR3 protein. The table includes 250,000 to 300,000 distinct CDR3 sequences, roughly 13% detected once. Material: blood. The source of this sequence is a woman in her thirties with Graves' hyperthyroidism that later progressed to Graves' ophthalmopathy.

In nucleotides, the CDR3 is TGTGCCAGCATGGACTTCACTACTAGCACAGATACGCAGTATTTT. Protein product: CASMDFTTSTDTQYF. This chain links TRBV2 with TRBJ2-3; TRBD2 is a possible D gene (5 bases). There are 15 residues in the CDR3. Germline loops: CDR1 SNHLY, CDR2 FYNNEI. V lost 7 bases, J lost 0 bases, and 14 bases lay in between. Together with reference TRBV2 and TRBJ2-3, the CDR3 gives the full variable domain: EPEVTQTPSHQVTQMGQEVILRCVPISNHLYFYWYRQILGQKVEFLVSFYNNEISEKSEIFDDQFSVERPDGSNFTLKIRSTKLEDSAMYFCASMDFTTSTDTQYFGPGTRLTVL.